This T cell receptor beta chain was found in a study of cytomegalovirus exposure and HLA in healthy donors. As for the study in general: Genotyping showed 81% of 350 to 400 donors falling in the Caucasian-associated ancestry cluster.

Use of 60 Vbeta and 13 Jbeta primers characterized the PCR. Sequenced by immunoSEQ multiplex PCR; TCRdb stores in-frame clones only, minus some. The table records 110,000 to 150,000 clones, roughly 70% of them present only once. Regarding the study as a whole: Later on, an analysis showed TCR association rates differing by HLA locus, with DRB1 the most and HLA-C the fewest. From TCR beta sequences, most subjects' HLA-A and HLA-B alleles were reportedly predicted accurately. The sole available immune exposure information was CMV serostatus.

The CDR3 spans 15 residues. Germline-derived CDR1 and CDR2 are SEHNR and FQNEAQ (reference sequence). Trimming left V 4 bases short and J 3 bases short, with 12 bases between. About this clone: Its antigen is still unknown.

The rearrangement joins TRBV7-9 to TRBJ2-2; a possible D gene is TRBD1 (5 bases). Specimen: PBMCs. This sequence was found in a man aged 55-75 years in good health and CMV-seronegative. In nucleotides, the CDR3 is TGTGCCAGCAGCTCCAAACAGGATTACACCGGGGAGCTGTTTTTT. Amino acids: CASSSKQDYTGELFF.